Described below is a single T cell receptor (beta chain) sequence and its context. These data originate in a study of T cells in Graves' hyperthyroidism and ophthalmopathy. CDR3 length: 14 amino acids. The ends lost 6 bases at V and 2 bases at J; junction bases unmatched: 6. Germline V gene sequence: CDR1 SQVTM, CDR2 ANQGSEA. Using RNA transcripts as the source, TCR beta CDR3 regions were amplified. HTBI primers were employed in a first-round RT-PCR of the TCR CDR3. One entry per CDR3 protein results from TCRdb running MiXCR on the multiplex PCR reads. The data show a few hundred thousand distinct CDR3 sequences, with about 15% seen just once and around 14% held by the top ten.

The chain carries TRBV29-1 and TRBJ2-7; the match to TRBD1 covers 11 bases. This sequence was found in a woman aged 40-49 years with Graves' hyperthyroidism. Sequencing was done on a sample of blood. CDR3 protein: CSVAGQGGTYEQYF. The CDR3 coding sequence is TGCAGCGTCGCGGGACAGGGGGGAACCTACGAGCAGTACTTC.